The clone carrying this TCR beta chain was seen more than once but under ten times. Its antigen is as yet unknown. CDR1 is LNHDA and CDR2 is SQIVND in the germline V gene (reference sequence). V lost 8 bases to trimming and J lost 5 bases, with 22 bases between them. The CDR3 extends over 16 amino acids. The data derive from a study of beta chain features in type 1 diabetes. Overall study findings and caveats: Type 1 diabetes patients showed a moderate but significant shortening of TCRB CDR3s in all four CD4+ subsets. Among patients, naive, central memory and Treg TCRB repertoires appeared more similar than among healthy donors.

CD4+ naive, central memory, regulatory and stem cell-like memory cells were sorted via CD45RO/CCR7/CD25/CD127/CD95/CD27. The sequenced template was cDNA made from the entire isolated RNA. Reads from naive, central memory and regulatory T cell samples averaged about 3.9 million. Profiled with immunoSEQ multiplex PCR; TCRdb holds only in-frame clones, not every one. The table lists 500,000 to 650,000 clones, roughly 12% of them singletons. The chain couples TRBV19 to TRBJ2-1, with D perhaps TRBD1 (5 bases). Sequenced input: naive CD4+ T cells from blood. This TCR came from a man aged 25 to 40 with type 1 diabetes. The CDR3 sequence is CASCSMGQVVNNEQFF. CDR3 sequence (DNA): TGTGCCAGTTGCTCGATGGGGCAGGTGGTTAACAATGAGCAGTTCTTC.